This T cell receptor beta chain is from a study of graft-versus-host responses after intestinal transplantation. Study as a whole: Every recipient had anti-thymocyte globulin induction and roughly three years of tacrolimus plus steroids. Study-level results: The authors found GvH clones in recipient marrow, some appearing first in ileum or blood.

Assay used: immunoSEQ multiplex PCR; TCRdb lists only in-frame clones, some missing. The data show 75,000 to 90,000 clones, about 88% seen once. This clone has only one observation. Its antigen remains unidentified. The CDR3 contains 18 residues. With 1 base clipped from V and 3 bases from J, the junction kept 7 bases outside the gene matches. Germline V gene data show CDR1 as SGHTA and CDR2 as FQGTGA. The sample consisted of unstimulated CD4+ T cells sorted from spleen or lymph node cells, taken before intestinal transplant. This chain links TRBV7-3 with TRBJ2-1, with 12 nucleotides matching TRBD2. The source is a human donor who received an intestinal transplant. CDR3 nucleotide sequence: TGTGCCAGCAGCTTAAAAGGTACTAGCGGGAGGTACTACAATGAGCAGTTCTTC. Amino acid sequence: CASSLKGTSGRYYNEQFF. Full variable domain (remainder filled in from reference TRBV7-3 and TRBJ2-1): GAGVSQTPSNKVTEKGKYVELRCDPISGHTALYWYRQSLGQGPEFLIYFQGTGAADDSGLPNDRFFAVRPEGSVSTLKIQRTERGDSAVYLCASSLKGTSGRYYNEQFFGPGTRLTVL.